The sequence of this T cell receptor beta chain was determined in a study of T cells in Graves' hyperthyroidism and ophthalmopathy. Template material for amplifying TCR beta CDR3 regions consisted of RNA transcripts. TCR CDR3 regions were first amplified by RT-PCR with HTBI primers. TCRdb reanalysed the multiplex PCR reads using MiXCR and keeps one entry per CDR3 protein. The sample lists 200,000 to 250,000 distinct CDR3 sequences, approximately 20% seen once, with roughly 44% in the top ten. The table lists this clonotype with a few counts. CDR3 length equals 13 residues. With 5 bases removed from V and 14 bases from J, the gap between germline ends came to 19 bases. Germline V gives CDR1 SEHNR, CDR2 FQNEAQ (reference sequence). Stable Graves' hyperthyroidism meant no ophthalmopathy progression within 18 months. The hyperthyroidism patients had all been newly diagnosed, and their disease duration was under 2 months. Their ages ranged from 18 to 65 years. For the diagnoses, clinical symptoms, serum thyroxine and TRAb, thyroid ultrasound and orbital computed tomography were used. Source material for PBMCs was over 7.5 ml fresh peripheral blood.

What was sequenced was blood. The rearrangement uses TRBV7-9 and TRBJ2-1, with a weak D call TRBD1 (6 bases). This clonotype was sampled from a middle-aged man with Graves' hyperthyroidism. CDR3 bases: TGTGCCAGCAGCCCCTACCAGACAGGATATAAGTTCTTC. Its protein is CASSPYQTGYKFF.